This TCR beta chain was sequenced for a study of CD8+CD57+ T cells in acquired aplastic anemia. As for the study in general: Sorted CD4+ and CD8+ cells gave an average of roughly 3.5 ug of DNA.

The CDR3 consists of 15 residues. Germline lookup yields CDR1 SGHTA and CDR2 FQGNSA. V lost 2 bases to trimming and J lost 7 bases; unmatched junction nucleotides: 7. Both TCR beta VDJ combination and CDR3 sequence profiling were carried out. Genomic DNA was the template for this profiling. TCRdb re-called the reads with MiXCR, one entry per CDR3 protein. Of 150,000 to 200,000 distinct CDR3 sequences in the sample, about 64% are singletons; the top ten hold 46%. The chain couples TRBV7-2 to TRBJ1-4; 7 nucleotides align to TRBD1. The TCR comes from a human donor with severe aplastic anemia or a healthy control (not recorded which). Sequenced input: sorted CD4+, CD8+, or CD8+CD57+ T cells (not recorded which) from PBMCs. The CDR3 region has the DNA TGTGCCAGCAGCTTACCGAGACAGGGACGTGAAAAACTGTTTTTT. Its translation: CASSLPRQGREKLFF.